The 13 T cell receptor beta chains below come from one sample, sequenced in a study of blood T cells in healthy people across ages. A second PCR of about 7 to 12 cycles used a sample-barcoded 5' primer and a J-beta primer mix. TCRdb passed the 5' RACE reads through MiXCR, listing each CDR3 protein once. The data show a few hundred thousand distinct CDR3 sequences, with roughly half seen just once and 45% to 60% held by the top ten. Sequenced material: blood. Source of these receptors: a man aged 55 to 70 in good health.

V and J are TRBV3-1 and TRBJ2-5; no reliable D call. This CDR3 contains 13 residues. Germline V lookup: CDR1 LGHDT, CDR2 YNNKEL (reference sequence). Trimming shortened V by 0 bases and J by 7 bases, and 9 bases separated the two germline ends. The CDR3 reads CASSQDPVGTQYF. The CDR3 bases are TGTGCCAGCAGCCAAGACCCCGTCGGGACCCAGTACTTC.

A few counts support this clonotype. The genes are TRBV14 and TRBJ2-3; D is unclear. V was pared by 0 bases and J by 2 bases, with 9 bases between. There are 15 residues in the CDR3. Germline CDR1 is SGHDN and CDR2 is FVKESK. CDR3 loop: CASSQDSTYTDTQYF. CDR3 nucleotide sequence: TGTGCCAGCAGCCAAGATAGCACCTACACAGATACGCAGTATTTT.

The rearrangement joins TRBV3-1 to TRBJ2-4; 8 positions match TRBD2. The end of the DNA aligns better with TRBJ2-5, so the J call may be wrong. The CDR3 totals 15 residues. From germline, CDR1 is LGHDT and CDR2 YNNKEL (reference sequence). The CDR3, as DNA: TGTGCCAGCAGCCAATCAGCGGGGGCATGGGAGACCCAGTACTTC. This sequence encodes CASSQSAGAWETQYF.

The chain uses TRBV6-1 and TRBJ2-7; 11 nucleotides match TRBD1. The CDR3 runs to 15 residues. Germline CDR1 MNHNS, CDR2 SASEGT. V was clipped by 5 bases and J by 3 bases; unmatched bases: 6. The CDR3 DNA follows: TGTGCCAGCAGTTCCCGGGACAGGGGGGTCTACGAGCAGTACTTC. Amino acids: CASSSRDRGVYEQYF.

The table lists this clonotype with many counts. V is TRBV30 and J is TRBJ2-1, with D possibly being TRBD1 (6 bases). The CDR3 totals 17 residues. Germline V lookup: CDR1 GTSNPN, CDR2 SVGIG (reference sequence). Trimming removed 3 bases from V and 5 bases from J, with 23 bases in between. CDR3 residues: CAWSLIGRRGNNNEQFF. The CDR3, as DNA: TGTGCCTGGAGCCTTATCGGGCGCAGGGGAAATAACAATGAGCAGTTCTTC.

The chain has TRBV20-1 and TRBJ2-5; D possibly corresponds to TRBD1 (7 bases). This CDR3 has 14 amino acids. V was shortened by 6 bases and J by 0 bases, with 14 bases between the two germline ends. Germline assignment: CDR1 DFQATT and CDR2 SNEGSKA (reference sequence). The CDR3 spells CSAQGGTDQETQYF. CDR3 bases: TGCAGTGCCCAGGGGGGTACAGACCAAGAGACCCAGTACTTC.

This clonotype has only a few counts. CDR3 residues: CATSEGTVSTDTQYF. The CDR3 nucleotides read TGTGCCACCAGTGAAGGGACAGTCAGCACAGATACGCAGTATTTT. The chain joins TRBV24-1 to TRBJ2-3; 7 bases line up with TRBD1. Trimming took 4 bases from V and 0 from J; bases not matched to a gene: 3. This CDR3 is built from 15 residues. Germline values: CDR1 KGHDR, CDR2 SFDVKD.

The chain recombines TRBV25-1 with TRBJ2-4; 12 bases align to TRBD1. There are 18 residues in the CDR3. The germline CDR1 and CDR2 sequences are MGHDK and SYGVNS. J lost 3 bases, V lost 8 bases, and 14 bases had no gene match. The CDR3 here is CASAGRDRGPPCKNIQYF. In nucleotides, the CDR3 is TGTGCCAGCGCTGGGCGGGACAGGGGGCCCCCCTGCAAAAACATTCAGTACTTC.

This clonotype has just a few counts. The J gene is TRBJ1-5, the V gene TRBV7-2; possible D gene TRBD1, 5 bases. V was clipped by 5 bases and J by 3 bases, with 11 bases between them. Per germline, CDR1 SGHTA and CDR2 FQGNSA. The CDR3 covers 14 residues. The CDR3 sequence: CASSPTGYNQPQHF. The CDR3 region has the DNA TGTGCCAGCAGCCCTACAGGCTACAATCAGCCCCAGCATTTT.

The chain combines TRBV27 with TRBJ2-7; tentative D call: TRBD2 (7 bases). The CDR3 is 15 residues long. Trimming took 2 bases from V and 3 from J, leaving 14 bases between them. Germline V CDR1 and CDR2: MNHEY, SMNVEV (reference sequence). CDR3 DNA sequence: TGTGCCAGCAGTTTAAAGGGGCGGGGGCTCTACGAGCAGTACTTC. Its protein is CASSLKGRGLYEQYF.

This chain connects TRBV29-1 to TRBJ2-2, with D perhaps matching TRBD1 (6 bases). V dropped 4 bases and J dropped 4 bases, with 13 bases sitting between them. The CDR3 runs 14 residues. Germline V gene lookup returns CDR1 SQVTM and CDR2 ANQGSEA. CDR3 in amino acids: CSVVPRGRTGELFF. The CDR3 DNA reads TGCAGCGTTGTACCCAGGGGACGCACCGGGGAGCTGTTTTTT.

The chain uses TRBV7-2 and TRBJ2-1, with a weak D call TRBD2 (6 bases). There are 13 residues in the CDR3. Germline values: CDR1 SGHTA, CDR2 FQGNSA. V lost 6 bases to trimming and J lost 6 bases, with 12 bases between them. The CDR3 region is CASSWDSLNEQFF. The DNA of the CDR3 is TGTGCCAGCAGTTGGGACTCCCTCAATGAGCAGTTCTTC.

V usage is TRBV5-6 and J usage is TRBJ2-7; 11 nucleotides align to TRBD1. Germline V gene data show CDR1 as SGHDT and CDR2 as YYEEEE. V gave up 5 bases and J gave up 9 bases; unmatched junction bases: 7. This CDR3 region has 13 residues. The CDR3 reads CASSRDRGVVQYF. DNA of the CDR3: TGTGCCAGCAGTCGGGACAGGGGGGTAGTGCAGTACTTC.